This T cell receptor beta chain appears in the sequencing data of a study of shared clonotypes between healthy human individuals. General study points: It was the non-shared clonotypes that had lower generation probabilities than clonotypes shared by all four donors.

As regards this clone: Its antigen remains unknown.

V was shortened by 3 bases and J by 5 bases, with 15 bases between the two germline ends. The CDR3 runs 15 residues. The germline V gene has CDR1 SNHLY and CDR2 FYNNEI. Only CD45RO-negative cells positively selected for CCR7 counted as naive CD8 cells, so terminally differentiated effector memory CD45RA+ cells were excluded. Sequenced by immunoSEQ multiplex PCR; TCRdb stores in-frame clones only, minus some. In the table there are 800,000 or so clones, about 96% of which are singletons. The specimen was naive CD8+ T cells sorted from blood. This TCR was recovered from a man under 40 in good health. The chain employs TRBV2 and TRBJ2-3, with D perhaps matching TRBD1 (5 bases). The CDR3 protein is CASSERRSRGDTQYF. For the CDR3, the DNA is TGTGCCAGCAGTGAGAGGCGGAGTAGGGGAGATACGCAGTATTTT.